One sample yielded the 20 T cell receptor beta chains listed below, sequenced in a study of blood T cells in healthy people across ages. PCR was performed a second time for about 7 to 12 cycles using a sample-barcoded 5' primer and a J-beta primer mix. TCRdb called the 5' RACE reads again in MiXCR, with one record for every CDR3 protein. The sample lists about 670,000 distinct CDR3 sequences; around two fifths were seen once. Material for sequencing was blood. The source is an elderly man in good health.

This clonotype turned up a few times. DNA for the CDR3: TGTGCCAGCACCCCGGCCACGATTAACAATGAGCAGTTCTTC. This codes for CASTPATINNEQFF. V is TRBV7-3 and J is TRBJ2-1, with D unresolved. The germline CDR1 and CDR2 sequences are SGHTA and FQGTGA. Trimming removed 7 bases from V and 5 bases from J, with 15 bases in between. The CDR3 is 14 amino acids.

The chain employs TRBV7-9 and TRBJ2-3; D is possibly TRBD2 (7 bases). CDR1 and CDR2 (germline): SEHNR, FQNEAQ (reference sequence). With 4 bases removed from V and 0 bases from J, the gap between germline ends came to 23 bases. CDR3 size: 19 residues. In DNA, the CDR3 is TGTGCCAGCAGCTGGACTACGCTGGCGGGGGCTTCTAGCACAGATACGCAGTATTTT. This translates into CASSWTTLAGASSTDTQYF. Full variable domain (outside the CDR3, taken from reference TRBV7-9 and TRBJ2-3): DTGVSQNPRHKITKRGQNVTFRCDPISEHNRLYWYRQTLGQGPEFLTYFQNEAQLEKSRLLSDRFSAERPKGSFSTLEIQRTEQGDSAMYLCASSWTTLAGASSTDTQYFGPGTRLTVL.

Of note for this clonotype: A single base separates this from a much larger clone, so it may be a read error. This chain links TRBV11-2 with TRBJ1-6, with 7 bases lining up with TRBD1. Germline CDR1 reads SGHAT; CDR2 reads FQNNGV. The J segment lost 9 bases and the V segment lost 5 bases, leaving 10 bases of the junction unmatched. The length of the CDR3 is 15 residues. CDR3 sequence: CASSHRGTDSSPLHF. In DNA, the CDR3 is TGTGCCAGCAGCCATCGAGGGACAGATAGTTCACCCCTCCACTTT.

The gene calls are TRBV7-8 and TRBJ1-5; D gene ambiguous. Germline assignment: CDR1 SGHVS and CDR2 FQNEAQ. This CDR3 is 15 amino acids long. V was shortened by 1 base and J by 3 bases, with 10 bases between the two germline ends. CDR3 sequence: CASSLDAGYNQPQHF. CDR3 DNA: TGTGCCAGCAGCTTAGACGCAGGTTACAATCAGCCCCAGCATTTT. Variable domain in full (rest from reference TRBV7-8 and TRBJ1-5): GAGVSQSPRYKVAKRGQDVALRCDPISGHVSLFWYQQALGQGPEFLTYFQNEAQLDKSGLPSDRFFAERPEGSVSTLKIQRTQQEDSAVYLCASSLDAGYNQPQHFGDGTRLSIL.

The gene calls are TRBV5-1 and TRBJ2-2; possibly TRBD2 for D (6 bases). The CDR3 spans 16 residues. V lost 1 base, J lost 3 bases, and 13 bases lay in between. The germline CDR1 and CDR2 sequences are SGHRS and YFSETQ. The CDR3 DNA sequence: TGCGCCAGCAGCTTGCCGGGGGTAGGTGACACCGGGGAGCTGTTTTTT. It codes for CASSLPGVGDTGELFF. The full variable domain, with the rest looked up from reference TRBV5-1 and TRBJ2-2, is KAGVTQTPRYLIKTRGQQVTLSCSPISGHRSVSWYQQTPGQGLQFLFEYFSETQRNKGNFPGRFSGRQFSNSRSEMNVSTLELGDSALYLCASSLPGVGDTGELFFGEGSRLTVL.

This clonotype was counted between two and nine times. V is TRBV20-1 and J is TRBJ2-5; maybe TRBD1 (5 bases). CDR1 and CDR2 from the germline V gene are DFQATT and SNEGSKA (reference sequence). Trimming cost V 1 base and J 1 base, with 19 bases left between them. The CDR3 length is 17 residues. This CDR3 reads CSARADQPRGTQETQYF. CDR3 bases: TGCAGTGCTAGAGCGGATCAACCTAGGGGTACCCAAGAGACCCAGTACTTC.

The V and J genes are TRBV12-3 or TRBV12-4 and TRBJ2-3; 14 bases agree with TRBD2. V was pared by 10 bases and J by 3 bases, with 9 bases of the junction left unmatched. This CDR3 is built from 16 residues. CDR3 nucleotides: TGTGCCACCGGGACTAGCGGGGGAGCCGGGACAGATACGCAGTATTTT. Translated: CATGTSGGAGTDTQYF.

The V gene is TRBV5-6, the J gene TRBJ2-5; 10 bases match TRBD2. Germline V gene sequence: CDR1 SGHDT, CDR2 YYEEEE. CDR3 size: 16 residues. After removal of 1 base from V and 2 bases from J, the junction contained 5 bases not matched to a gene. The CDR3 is CASSLFGLADQETQYF. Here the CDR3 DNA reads TGTGCCAGCAGCTTGTTCGGACTAGCGGATCAAGAGACCCAGTACTTC.

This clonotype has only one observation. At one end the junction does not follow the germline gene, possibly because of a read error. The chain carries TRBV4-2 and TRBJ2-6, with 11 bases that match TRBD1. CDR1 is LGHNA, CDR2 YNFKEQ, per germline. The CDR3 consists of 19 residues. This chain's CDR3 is CTSSQDPGQGAKGANVLTF. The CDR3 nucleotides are TGTACCAGCAGCCAAGATCCCGGACAGGGGGCTAAAGGGGCCAACGTCCTGACTTTC.

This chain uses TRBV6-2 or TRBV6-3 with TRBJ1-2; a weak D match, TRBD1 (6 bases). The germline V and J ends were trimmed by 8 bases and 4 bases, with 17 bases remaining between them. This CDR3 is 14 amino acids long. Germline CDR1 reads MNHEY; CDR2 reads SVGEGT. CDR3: CASRPWTAIYGYTF. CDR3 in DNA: TGTGCCAGCCGCCCCTGGACAGCCATCTATGGCTACACCTTC.

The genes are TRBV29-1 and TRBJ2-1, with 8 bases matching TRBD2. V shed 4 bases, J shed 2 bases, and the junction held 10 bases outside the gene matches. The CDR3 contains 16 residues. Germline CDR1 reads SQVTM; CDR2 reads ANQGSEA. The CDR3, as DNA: TGCAGCGTTGTCCTCGCCCGGGGGGGCGCCTACAATGAGCAGTTCTTC. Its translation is CSVVLARGGAYNEQFF.

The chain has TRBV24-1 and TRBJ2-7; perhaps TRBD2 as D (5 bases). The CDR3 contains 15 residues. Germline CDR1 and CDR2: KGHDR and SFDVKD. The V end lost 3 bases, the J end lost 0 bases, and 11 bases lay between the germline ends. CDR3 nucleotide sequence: TGTGCCACCAGTGATCCCCGGGAACTCTCCTACGAGCAGTACTTC. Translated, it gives CATSDPRELSYEQYF.

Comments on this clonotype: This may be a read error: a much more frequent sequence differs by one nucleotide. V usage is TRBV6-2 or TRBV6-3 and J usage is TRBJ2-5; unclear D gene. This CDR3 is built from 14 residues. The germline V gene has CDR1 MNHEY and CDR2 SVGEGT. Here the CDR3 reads CASSDSPLQETQYF. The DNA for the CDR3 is TGTGCCAGCAGTGACTCCCCCCTCCAAGAGACCCAGTACTTC.

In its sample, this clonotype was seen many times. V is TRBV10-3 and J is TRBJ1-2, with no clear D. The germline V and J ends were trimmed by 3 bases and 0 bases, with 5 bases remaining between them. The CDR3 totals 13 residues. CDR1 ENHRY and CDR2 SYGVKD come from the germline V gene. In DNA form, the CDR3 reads TGTGCCATCAGTGACAGTCCTAACTATGGCTACACCTTC. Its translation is CAISDSPNYGYTF.

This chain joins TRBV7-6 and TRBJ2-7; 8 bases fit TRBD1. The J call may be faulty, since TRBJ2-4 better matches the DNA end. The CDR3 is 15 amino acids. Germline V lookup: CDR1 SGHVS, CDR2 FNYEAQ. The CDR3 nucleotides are TGTGCCAGCAGCCCAGGGGGCAGCGCTCGGAACATTCAGTACTTC. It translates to CASSPGGSARNIQYF.

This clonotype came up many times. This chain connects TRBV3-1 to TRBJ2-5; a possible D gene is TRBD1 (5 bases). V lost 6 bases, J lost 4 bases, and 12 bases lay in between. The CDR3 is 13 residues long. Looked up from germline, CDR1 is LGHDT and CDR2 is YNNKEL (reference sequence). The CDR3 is CASRHGASETQYF. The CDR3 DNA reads TGTGCCAGCAGACATGGGGCATCAGAGACCCAGTACTTC.

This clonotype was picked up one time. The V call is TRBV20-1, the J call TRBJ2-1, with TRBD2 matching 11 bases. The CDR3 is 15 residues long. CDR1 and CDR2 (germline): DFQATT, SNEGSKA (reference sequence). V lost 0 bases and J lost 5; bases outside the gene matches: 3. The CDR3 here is CSARDILAGDNEQFF. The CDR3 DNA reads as TGCAGTGCTAGAGATATACTAGCGGGAGACAATGAGCAGTTCTTC.

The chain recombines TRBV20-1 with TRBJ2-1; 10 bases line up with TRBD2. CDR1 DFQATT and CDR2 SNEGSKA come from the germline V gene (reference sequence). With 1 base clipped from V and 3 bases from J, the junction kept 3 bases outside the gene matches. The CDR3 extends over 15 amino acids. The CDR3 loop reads CSARGASGSYNEQFF. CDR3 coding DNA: TGCAGTGCTAGAGGGGCTAGCGGGAGCTACAATGAGCAGTTCTTC.

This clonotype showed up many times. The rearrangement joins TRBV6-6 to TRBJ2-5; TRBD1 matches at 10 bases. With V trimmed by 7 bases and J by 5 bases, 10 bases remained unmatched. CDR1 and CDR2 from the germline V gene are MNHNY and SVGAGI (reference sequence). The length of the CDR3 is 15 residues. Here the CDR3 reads CASTSRDRGSETQYF. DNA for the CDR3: TGTGCCAGCACATCTAGGGACAGGGGTAGTGAGACCCAGTACTTC.

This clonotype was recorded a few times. The CDR3 nucleotides are TGCAGTGCTAGAGATCCCCTGGTAGCGGGAGTATGGGATGAGCAGTTCTTC. It is translated as CSARDPLVAGVWDEQFF. The chain recombines TRBV20-1 with TRBJ2-1; TRBD2 aligns across 9 bases. The CDR3 spans 17 residues. After removal of 0 bases from V and 8 bases from J, the junction contained 14 bases not matched to a gene. Germline CDR1 reads DFQATT; CDR2 reads SNEGSKA (reference sequence).